Following are 28 T cell receptor beta chains from one sample sequenced in a study of T cell responses to AZD1222 COVID-19 vaccine. Libraries were prepared by immunoSEQ multiplex PCR; TCRdb keeps only in-frame clonotypes and omits some of them. Of fewer than 120,000 clones in the sample, approximately 85% were seen once. The starting material was peripheral blood, obtained on day 0 of AZD1222 vaccination. The receptors derive from an adult in good health.

The chain joins TRBV28 to TRBJ2-2; D is perhaps TRBD1 (6 bases). Trimming stripped 4 bases from V and 4 bases from J, with 13 bases between. Germline-derived CDR1 and CDR2 are MDHEN and SYDVKM. The CDR3 has 15 residues. The CDR3 sequence is CASSYTGFGTGELFF. The CDR3 nucleotides are TGTGCCAGCAGTTATACAGGGTTCGGCACCGGGGAGCTGTTTTTT.

The chain links TRBV30 to TRBJ2-5, with D perhaps assigned TRBD1 or TRBD2 (6 bases each). The germline gives CDR1 GTSNPN, CDR2 SVGIG (reference sequence). CDR3 length: 13 amino acids. Trimming left V 0 bases short and J 7 bases short, with 12 bases between. CDR3 sequence: CAWSVEGGGTQYF. The CDR3 DNA is TGTGCCTGGAGTGTCGAGGGGGGAGGGACCCAGTACTTC.

The chain uses TRBV4-3 and TRBJ1-6, with unresolved D. V lost 0 bases and J lost 3, with 9 bases in between. Germline V gene lookup returns CDR1 LGHNA and CDR2 YSLEER. The CDR3 covers 16 residues. CDR3 protein: CASSQDKAFYNSPLHF. In DNA form, the CDR3 reads TGCGCCAGCAGCCAAGATAAGGCCTTCTATAATTCACCCCTCCACTTT.

The V and J genes are TRBV4-1 and TRBJ1-4, with 9 bases matching TRBD1. The V segment lost 4 bases and the J segment 7 bases; nucleotides outside the gene matches: 7. Germline-derived CDR1 and CDR2 are MGHRA and YSYEKL. This CDR3 contains 15 residues. The CDR3 bases are TGCGCCAGCAGCCGCATACAGGGGGCTCGTGAAAAACTGTTTTTT. Translating gives CASSRIQGAREKLFF.

The chain uses TRBV7-9 and TRBJ2-3; D ambiguous. This CDR3 contains 16 residues. Trimming cost V 0 bases and J 3 bases, with 13 bases left between them. Germline CDR1 SEHNR, CDR2 FQNEAQ (reference sequence). Written as DNA, the CDR3 is TGTGCCAGCAGCTTAGCCTACATCGTAAAGACAGATACGCAGTATTTT. This codes for CASSLAYIVKTDTQYF. Variable domain in full (rest from reference TRBV7-9 and TRBJ2-3): DTGVSQNPRHKITKRGQNVTFRCDPISEHNRLYWYRQTLGQGPEFLTYFQNEAQLEKSRLLSDRFSAERPKGSFSTLEIQRTEQGDSAMYLCASSLAYIVKTDTQYFGPGTRLTVL.

On this clone itself: The junction does not match germline at one end; this may be a read error. The same CDR3 is also encoded by other DNA sequences in this sample. The chain couples TRBV6-5 to TRBJ1-2, with TRBD1 as a possible D gene (6 bases). The CDR3 length is 14 residues. CDR1 is MNHEY and CDR2 is SVGAGI in the germline V gene. CDR3 in amino acids: CASKTGTLNYGYTF. The DNA of the CDR3 is TGTGCCAGTAAGACCGGGACACTTAACTATGGTTACACCTTC.

This clone is a singleton in its sample. The rearrangement links TRBV6-6 to TRBJ2-7; perhaps TRBD1 as D (5 bases). Germline values: CDR1 MNHNY, CDR2 SVGAGI (reference sequence). V lost 6 bases and J lost 6, with 12 bases in between. The CDR3 covers 12 residues. CDR3 loop: CASSRDRFEQYF. CDR3 bases: TGTGCCAGCAGCCGAGACAGATTCGAGCAGTACTTC.

J is TRBJ1-1 and V is TRBV6-6; TRBD1 agrees at 8 bases. This CDR3 is 15 amino acids long. The V and J ends lost 3 bases and 1 base, in that order; junction bases with no gene match: 4. CDR1 is MNHNY, CDR2 SVGAGI, per germline (reference sequence). CDR3 DNA: TGTGCCAGCAGTTATGGGGGACAGGCGAACACTGAAGCTTTCTTT. It translates to CASSYGGQANTEAFF.

The chain couples TRBV10-1 to TRBJ1-5, with 7 bases lining up with TRBD1. This CDR3 region has 22 residues. The V gene's germline CDR1 is WNHNN and CDR2 SYGVQD (reference sequence). V dropped 0 bases and J dropped 1; count of bases not matched to a gene: 21. CDR3 sequence reads: CASSESTPLAGGVRRSNQPQHF. DNA for the CDR3: TGCGCCAGCAGTGAGTCGACCCCTTTGGCAGGGGGAGTAAGGAGGAGCAATCAGCCCCAGCATTTT.

CDR3 nucleotide sequence: TGTGCCAGCAGCCAAGATTGGCTAGCGGCCAATGAGCAGTTCTTC. Its translation: CASSQDWLAANEQFF. The genes are TRBV14 and TRBJ2-1, with 7 bases aligning to TRBD2. Germline CDR1 and CDR2: SGHDN and FVKESK. The CDR3 is 15 residues long. The V and J ends lost 0 bases and 6 bases, in that order; junction bases with no gene match: 5.

The rearrangement joins TRBV6-4 to TRBJ2-7, with D possibly matching TRBD2 (5 bases). The CDR3 sequence is 17 residues long. Germline CDR1 reads MRHNA; CDR2 reads SNTAGT. V shed 6 bases and J shed 7 bases, with 28 bases lying between them. CDR3 protein: CASRRPGKGPLTREQYF. CDR3 DNA sequence: TGTGCCAGCAGACGCCCGGGGAAGGGCCCCCTAACGAGGGAGCAGTACTTC.

This clone was detected once. This chain joins TRBV7-2 and TRBJ2-2; no clear D gene. Deletions cut 9 bases from V and 1 base from J, with 18 bases between. From germline, CDR1 is SGHTA and CDR2 FQGNSA. There are 16 residues in the CDR3. Here the CDR3 reads CASTPSGILNTGELFF. The CDR3 DNA is TGTGCCAGTACCCCCTCCGGAATCCTGAACACCGGGGAGCTGTTTTTT.

J is TRBJ1-2 and V is TRBV7-9; D is unresolved. The ends were cut back, 4 bases at V and 5 bases at J, with 14 bases in the middle. Germline lookup yields CDR1 SEHNR and CDR2 FQNEAQ (reference sequence). The CDR3 loop spans 14 amino acids. As DNA, the CDR3 is TGTGCCAGCAGCTCACCAGGCCCGTCTTATGGCTACACCTTC. Protein sequence: CASSSPGPSYGYTF.

This clone was recorded only once. The chain employs TRBV28 and TRBJ1-2, with D unclear. Germline CDR1 MDHEN, CDR2 SYDVKM. V was cut by 8 bases and J by 4 bases, with 17 bases left in between. The CDR3 is 14 residues long. CDR3 in amino acids: CASDNFRKLYGYTF. The CDR3, as DNA: TGTGCCAGCGACAATTTCAGGAAACTCTATGGCTACACCTTC.

The rearrangement joins TRBV5-1 to TRBJ2-1; 15 bases match TRBD2. This CDR3 spans 16 amino acids. Trimming at V came to 0 bases and at J to 10 bases, leaving 5 bases not matched to a gene. Germline V gene lookup returns CDR1 SGHRS and CDR2 YFSETQ. CDR3 sequence: CASSLAGLAGGEEQFF. The DNA for the CDR3 is TGCGCCAGCAGCTTGGCGGGACTAGCGGGAGGCGAGGAGCAGTTCTTC.

Concerning this clone: No DNA is shown, since the ends of the CDR3 on it are uncertain; the CDR3 is the one TCRdb lists. The chain has TRBV24-1 and TRBJ1-5; whether TRBD1, the table's D call, matches the DNA was not checked. Looked up from germline, CDR1 is KGHDR and CDR2 is SFDVKD. With termini counted, the CDR3 has 16 amino acids. The CDR3 region is CATRRTTGVIILAQHF.

The chain carries TRBV27 and TRBJ2-1; D not certain. The CDR3 contains 11 residues. Trimming took 1 base from V and 9 from J, leaving 4 bases between them. Germline lookup yields CDR1 MNHEY and CDR2 SMNVEV (reference sequence). The CDR3 DNA is TGTGCCAGCAGTTTATGGGGTGAGCAGTTCTTC. It yields the protein CASSLWGEQFF.

Comments on this clone: Germline and junction disagree at one end, which may indicate a read error. The chain carries TRBV5-8 and TRBJ1-1, with a tentative D call TRBD1 (5 bases). The CDR3 spans 13 residues. The germline CDR1 and CDR2 sequences are SGHTS and YDEGEE. The CDR3 loop reads CASSNGGTFWGNF. The CDR3 nucleotides are TGTGCCAGCAGCAACGGAGGGACGTTTTGGGGAAACTTT. The whole variable domain, remainder taken from reference TRBV5-8 and TRBJ1-1, is EAGVTQSPTHLIKTRGQQATLRCSPISGHTSVYWYQQALGLGLQFLLWYDEGEERNRGNFPPRFSGRQFPNYSSELNVNALELEDSALYLCASSNGGTFWGNFGQGTRLTVV.

In DNA, the CDR3 is TGTGCCAGCAGGTCGACTAGTAGCTACGAGCAGTACTTC. Amino acids: CASRSTSSYEQYF. V is TRBV6-6 and J is TRBJ2-7; D may be TRBD2 (6 bases). CDR1 is MNHNY, CDR2 SVGAGI, per germline (reference sequence). V was trimmed by 6 bases and J by 3 bases, leaving 12 bases between them. The CDR3 covers 13 residues.

The rearrangement links TRBV4-1 to TRBJ1-3; no clear D gene. CDR3 length: 13 residues. CDR1 is MGHRA and CDR2 is YSYEKL in the germline V gene. V was pared by 1 base and J by 3 bases, with 4 bases between. For the CDR3, the DNA is TGCGCCAGCAGCCAAGGGCATGGAAACACCATATATTTT. Its protein is CASSQGHGNTIYF.

This sequence joins TRBV19 and TRBJ1-2; D perhaps matches TRBD1 (6 bases). This CDR3 is 13 amino acids long. Germline loops: CDR1 LNHDA, CDR2 SQIVND (reference sequence). The germline V and J ends were trimmed by 6 bases and 1 base, with 9 bases remaining between them. The CDR3 sequence is CASRQGGNYGYTF. The DNA of the CDR3 is TGTGCCAGTAGACAGGGCGGTAACTATGGCTACACCTTC.

J is TRBJ1-5 and V is TRBV5-6, with D perhaps TRBD1 (5 bases). The germline gives CDR1 SGHDT, CDR2 YYEEEE. V gave up 1 base and J gave up 1 base, with 6 bases separating them. CDR3 length equals 14 residues. Here the CDR3 reads CASSLRDSNQPQHF. The CDR3 nucleotides read TGTGCCAGCAGCTTGCGGGACAGCAATCAGCCCCAGCATTTT.

The chain links TRBV19 to TRBJ2-5; D unclear. V was shortened by 3 bases and J by 0 bases, with 5 bases between the two germline ends. This CDR3 has 13 residues. CDR1 is LNHDA and CDR2 is SQIVND in the germline V gene (reference sequence). This CDR3 is CASSIRNQETQYF. CDR3 sequence (DNA): TGTGCCAGTAGTATCCGTAACCAAGAGACCCAGTACTTC.

The chain couples TRBV9 to TRBJ2-1; D perhaps matches TRBD2 (5 bases). Germline CDR1 and CDR2: SGDLS and YYNGEE. V was pared by 4 bases and J by 2 bases, with 16 bases between. This CDR3 has 16 residues. CDR3 sequence reads: CASSSSGIGPYNEQFF. CDR3 nucleotide sequence: TGTGCCAGCAGCTCCTCCGGGATAGGCCCCTACAATGAGCAGTTCTTC.

The chain links TRBV7-2 to TRBJ1-1; perhaps TRBD1 as D (5 bases). This CDR3 has 14 residues. V was cut by 5 bases and J by 1 base, with 11 bases left in between. Germline V gives CDR1 SGHTA, CDR2 FQGNSA. The CDR3 nucleotides are TGTGCCAGCAGCCCATATGGGGCGAACACTGAAGCTTTCTTT. This gives the protein CASSPYGANTEAFF.

The chain recombines TRBV7-9 with TRBJ1-3; TRBD1 agrees at 7 bases. Germline loops: CDR1 SEHNR, CDR2 FQNEAQ (reference sequence). The CDR3 sequence is 13 residues long. Trimming at V came to 1 base and at J to 8 bases, leaving 2 bases not matched to a gene. CDR3 region: CASSLDQGDTIYF. DNA of the CDR3: TGTGCCAGCAGCTTAGACCAGGGGGACACCATATATTTT.

The V call is TRBV18, the J call TRBJ2-1; 14 bases agree with TRBD2. From germline, CDR1 is KGHSH and CDR2 LQKENI. Trimming at V came to 6 bases and at J to 2 bases, leaving 9 bases not matched to a gene. This CDR3 comprises 18 residues. CDR3 region: CASSLSGTSGRAYNEQFF. The CDR3 nucleotides are TGTGCCAGCTCCCTCAGCGGGACTAGCGGGAGAGCCTACAATGAGCAGTTCTTC.

This chain connects TRBV5-5 to TRBJ2-7; 7 nucleotides line up with TRBD1. Germline V gene data show CDR1 as SGHKS and CDR2 as YYEKEE (reference sequence). V shed 4 bases and J 2 bases; nucleotides not matched to a gene: 3. The CDR3 loop spans 13 amino acids. In DNA form, the CDR3 reads TGTGCCAGCAGCCGACAGGGAGCCTACGAGCAGTACTTC. Amino acid sequence: CASSRQGAYEQYF.